Reported below is one T cell receptor (beta chain). The sample originates from a study of OX40 agonist ivuxolimab in advanced cancers. Per germline, CDR1 SGHRS and CDR2 YFSETQ. This CDR3 has 15 residues. The V and J ends lost 4 bases and 4 bases, in that order; junction bases with no gene match: 3. Measured with immunoSEQ multiplex PCR; TCRdb has only the in-frame clones, and not every one. In the table there are about 35,000 clones, roughly three quarters of which are singletons. V is TRBV5-1 and J is TRBJ1-3, with 12 nucleotides matching TRBD1. Material: CD4+ or CD8+ T cells sorted from blood, obtained in a trial of the OX40 agonist ivuxolimab. The receptor's source is an adult with an advanced solid tumor such as melanoma, head and neck, liver or kidney cancer. Here the CDR3 reads CASSGGQGAGNTIYF. Written as DNA, the CDR3 is TGCGCCAGCAGCGGGGGACAGGGGGCCGGAAACACCATATATTTT.